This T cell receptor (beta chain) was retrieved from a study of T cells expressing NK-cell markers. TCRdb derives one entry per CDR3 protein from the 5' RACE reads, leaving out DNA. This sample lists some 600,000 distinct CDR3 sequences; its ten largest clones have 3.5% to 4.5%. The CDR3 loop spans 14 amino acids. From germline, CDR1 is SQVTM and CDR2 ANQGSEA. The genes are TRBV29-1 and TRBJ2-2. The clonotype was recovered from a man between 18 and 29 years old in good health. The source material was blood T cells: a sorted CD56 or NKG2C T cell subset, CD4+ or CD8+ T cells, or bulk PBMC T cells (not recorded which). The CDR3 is CSVGVNANTGELFF.